The clone carrying this T cell receptor beta chain was counted at least ten times. Its antigen is unknown. These data come from a study of human T cells and chemical hapten exposure. Findings of the study overall: Those TCRs sitting above 1 in 1000 frequency stayed the same with DPC sensitization.

Each cDNA molecule in the library carried unique molecular identifiers. TCRdb recomputed calls from the RACE reads with MiXCR, one row per CDR3 protein. Of about 46,000 distinct CDR3 sequences listed, about 4.5% are singletons. As to time point: healthy volunteer bleed at 2 weeks. It was unfractionated whole blood from which total RNA was extracted. The V segment lost 3 bases and the J segment 3 bases; nucleotides outside the gene matches: 6. Germline V gene sequence: CDR1 LGHNA, CDR2 YNFKEQ. This CDR3 region has 16 residues. The gene calls are TRBV4-2 and TRBJ2-3; 10 bases line up with TRBD1. The source is a female donor in good health. Some clones in this sample may be carry-over from other donors' samples. Input material: whole blood. The DNA for the CDR3 is TGTGCCAGCAGCCACTCCGACAGGGGGCGAACAGATACGCAGTATTTT. Protein product: CASSHSDRGRTDTQYF.